This T cell receptor (beta chain) was profiled in a study of blood T cell repertoires in COVID-19. As for the study in general: From the United States, Italy and Spain came samples of acute and convalescent COVID-19. T cells, B-cell-depleted T cells, or PBMCs provided the cDNA or gDNA that served as material.

In Seattle, patients joined the study during active infection and were tracked longitudinally. The germline V gene encodes CDR1 SGHAT and CDR2 FQNNGV. The CDR3 runs to 17 residues. The V and J ends lost 4 bases and 2 bases, in that order; junction bases with no gene match: 10. Profiled with immunoSEQ multiplex PCR; TCRdb holds only in-frame clones, not every one. This repertoire shows 150,000 to 250,000 clones, 90% to 95% found once; its top ten account for 0.76%. The sequencing input was peripheral blood. The rearrangement joins TRBV11-2 to TRBJ1-2; 10 nucleotides agree with TRBD1. The origin of this receptor is a young man with COVID-19, enrolled during active disease. The CDR3 DNA follows: TGTGCCAGCAGCTCCCCCAGGGACAGGGGCCCAAACTATGGCTACACCTTC. Its translation: CASSSPRDRGPNYGYTF.